The text below deals with one T cell receptor (beta chain). This sample was taken from a study of beta chain features in type 1 diabetes. Expressed TCRB transcripts were sequenced, since all the RNA that had been isolated was reverse transcribed. Produced via immunoSEQ multiplex PCR; TCRdb's table is partial and in-frame only. The data show roughly 300,000 clones, 8% seen once. Every donor had blood drawn once into heparin, approximately 110 mL on average. Central memory, naive, regulatory and stem cell-like memory CD4+ cells were sorted by CD45RO/CCR7/CD25/CD127/CD95/CD27. The source is a young woman in good health. The sample was central memory CD4+ T cells from blood.

The chain's CDR3 is CASSHSQGPNTDTQYF. CDR3 nucleotide sequence: TGTGCCAGCAGTCACTCACAGGGGCCAAACACAGATACGCAGTATTTT. The chain combines TRBV28 with TRBJ2-3; the match to TRBD1 covers 7 bases. The germline gives CDR1 MDHEN, CDR2 SYDVKM. The CDR3 contains 16 residues. The V gene end was trimmed by 5 bases and the J gene end by 2 bases; junction bases not matched to a gene: 10.